This T cell receptor (beta chain) was recorded in a study of T cells in tuberculosis. Study conclusions and caveats: Selection depended on which cryopreserved specimens were available.

Adolescents were screened for latent TB by skin test and IGRA. Each donor contributed about 100,000 T cells on average, unsorted. Details on this clone: Antigen: not known.

Libraries were prepared by immunoSEQ multiplex PCR; TCRdb keeps only in-frame clonotypes and omits some of them. The sample yields about 34,000 clones, approximately 89% seen once. Germline loops: CDR1 SGHTA, CDR2 FQGNSA. The J segment lost 2 bases and the V segment lost 4 bases, leaving 3 bases of the junction unmatched. This CDR3 spans 15 amino acids. The chain carries TRBV7-2 and TRBJ1-3; 9 bases fit TRBD1. Sequencing was done on a sample of PBMCs. The receptor was isolated from a donor aged 10-29 years with latent tuberculosis or without tuberculosis infection. The CDR3 nucleotides are TGTGCCAGCAGCTCGAGGACAGGGGCTGGAAACACCATATATTTT. This codes for CASSSRTGAGNTIYF.